The 29 T cell receptor beta chains in this list originate from one sample, sequenced in a study of patients and donors after allogeneic stem cell transplantation. MiXCR was run by TCRdb on the RT-PCR reads, yielding one entry per CDR3 protein. The data hold 800,000 to 1,000,000 distinct CDR3 sequences, with roughly 18% observed a single time. The sequenced sample was blood, either unsorted or a sorted T cell fraction (not recorded which). The origin of the receptors is a human donor who was either an allogeneic HSCT recipient or a stem cell or donor lymphocyte infusion donor (not recorded which). It is not recorded whose cells these are; they may come from a transplant donor.

This clonotype was observed a few times. This sequence joins TRBV18 and TRBJ2-7, with D unresolved. V was shortened by 3 bases and J by 2 bases, with 11 bases between the two germline ends. The germline gives CDR1 KGHSH, CDR2 LQKENI. The CDR3 has 14 amino acids. The CDR3 protein is CASSPYGYPYEQYF. CDR3 nucleotides: TGTGCCAGCTCACCTTATGGCTACCCCTACGAGCAGTACTTC.

The chain is built from TRBV7-3 and TRBJ2-1, with D tentatively TRBD2 (6 bases). The CDR3 is 15 amino acids. V lost 5 bases and J 7 bases, leaving 18 bases between the germline ends. Germline lookup yields CDR1 SGHTA and CDR2 FQGTGA. The CDR3 sequence: CASSSLATRRNEQFF. For the CDR3, the DNA is TGTGCCAGCAGCAGCCTAGCGACTAGAAGAAATGAGCAGTTCTTC.

This clonotype was recorded a few times. The chain links TRBV25-1 to TRBJ2-1, with 14 bases aligning to TRBD2. The CDR3 contains 17 residues. The junction had 10 bases not matched to a gene; V was cut back by 3 bases and J by 9 bases. Germline V gene sequence: CDR1 MGHDK, CDR2 SYGVNS. The CDR3 region is CASSEEKGLAGVGEQFF. The CDR3 nucleotides read TGTGCCAGCAGTGAGGAAAAGGGACTAGCGGGGGTAGGTGAGCAGTTCTTC.

The chain employs TRBV4-1 and TRBJ2-7, with TRBD2 matching 11 bases. Germline V gene lookup returns CDR1 MGHRA and CDR2 YSYEKL. The V and J ends lost 4 bases and 3 bases, in that order; junction bases with no gene match: 8. The CDR3 consists of 16 residues. This CDR3 is CASSRVTGTSGYEQYF. The CDR3, as DNA: TGCGCCAGCAGCCGCGTAACCGGGACTAGCGGCTACGAGCAGTACTTC.

The chain recombines TRBV12-3 or TRBV12-4 with TRBJ2-7, with 7 bases aligning to TRBD1. Losses at the gene ends were 5 bases for V and 0 bases for J; bases not matched to a gene: 7. The CDR3 contains 15 residues. The CDR3, as DNA: TGTGCCAGCAGTCTACGACAGGGCCCCTCCTACGAGCAGTACTTC. Protein: CASSLRQGPSYEQYF.

The chain couples TRBV7-2 to TRBJ2-3, with 11 bases matching TRBD2. CDR1 and CDR2 (germline): SGHTA, FQGNSA. The V and J ends lost 1 base and 2 bases, in that order; junction bases with no gene match: 5. This CDR3 spans 17 amino acids. Here the CDR3 DNA reads TGTGCCAGCAGCTTAGAGGGACTAGCGGAAATCACAGATACGCAGTATTTT. This gives the protein CASSLEGLAEITDTQYF.

This chain joins TRBV20-1 and TRBJ2-1; D could derive from TRBD1 or TRBD2 (5 bases each). V was trimmed by 1 base and J by 7 bases, leaving 14 bases between them. The CDR3 extends over 14 amino acids. Germline V gene data show CDR1 as DFQATT and CDR2 as SNEGSKA (reference sequence). The DNA for the CDR3 is TGCAGTGCTAGAGTTATGGGGGAGACAAATGAGCAGTTCTTC. Translation gives CSARVMGETNEQFF.

At least ten counts were recorded for this clonotype. V and J are TRBV5-5 and TRBJ1-4, with 8 bases aligning to TRBD1. This CDR3 is built from 16 residues. The J segment lost 2 bases and the V segment lost 4 bases, leaving 7 bases of the junction unmatched. Germline CDR1 is SGHKS and CDR2 is YYEKEE (reference sequence). In DNA, the CDR3 is TGTGCCAGCAGCATCGGACAGGGTGGCACTAATGAAAAACTGTTTTTT. As protein: CASSIGQGGTNEKLFF.

This clonotype was observed a few times. The chain recombines TRBV12-3 or TRBV12-4 with TRBJ1-5; possible D gene TRBD1, 5 bases. The CDR3 sequence is 13 residues long. Trimming pared 6 bases from V and 4 bases from J, leaving 10 bases between. The CDR3, as DNA: TGTGCCAGCAGGATGACAGCGAATCAGCCCCAGCATTTT. As protein: CASRMTANQPQHF.

The J gene is TRBJ1-6, the V gene TRBV9, with a possible D match to TRBD1 (5 bases). Germline CDR1 and CDR2: SGDLS and YYNGEE. V dropped 0 bases and J dropped 6 bases, with 13 bases sitting between them. This CDR3 has 16 amino acids. In DNA, the CDR3 is TGTGCCAGCAGCGTAGAAGTCTCTGGGGGTAATTCACCCCTCCACTTT. Translating it yields CASSVEVSGGNSPLHF.

This clonotype was counted only a few times. This sequence joins TRBV10-3 and TRBJ2-7, with TRBD2 as a possible D gene (6 bases). The CDR3 is made up of 14 amino acids. Trimming removed 10 bases at V and 0 bases at J, with 16 bases between. CDR1 and CDR2 (germline): ENHRY, SYGVKD. For the CDR3, the DNA is TGTGCCAGTTCAGGGAGGACAAGCTCCTACGAGCAGTACTTC. Its translation is CASSGRTSSYEQYF.

This chain uses TRBV6-5 with TRBJ2-2; D remains unclear. This CDR3 is 16 amino acids long. Germline CDR1 is MNHEY and CDR2 is SVGAGI. V lost 0 bases and J lost 6, with 14 bases in between. CDR3 region: CASSYSPTTRPGELFF. CDR3 DNA: TGTGCCAGCAGTTACTCTCCGACGACTCGTCCCGGGGAGCTGTTTTTT.

This sequence joins TRBV20-1 and TRBJ1-5; TRBD1 might be the D (5 bases). The V gene's germline CDR1 is DFQATT and CDR2 SNEGSKA (reference sequence). V was pared by 6 bases and J by 4 bases, with 10 bases between. This CDR3 contains 12 residues. The DNA of the CDR3 is TGCAGTGCCGACCGGGGGAATCAGCCCCAGCATTTT. It yields the protein CSADRGNQPQHF.

This clonotype was counted a few times. V usage is TRBV5-1 and J usage is TRBJ2-2, with 7 nucleotides matching TRBD1. The CDR3 is 14 amino acids. Germline V gene data show CDR1 as SGHRS and CDR2 as YFSETQ. Trimming cost V 4 bases and J 3 bases; bases outside gene matches: 3. The CDR3 nucleotides are TGCGCCAGCAGCCAAACAGGGGACACCGGGGAGCTGTTTTTT. The encoded protein is CASSQTGDTGELFF.

This clonotype was seen many times. The chain recombines TRBV12-3 or TRBV12-4 with TRBJ2-6; no reliable D call. The CDR3 has 15 residues. The ends were cut back, 2 bases at V and 0 bases at J, with 5 bases in the middle. The CDR3 is CASSLYLSGANVLTF. Here the CDR3 DNA reads TGTGCCAGCAGTTTATACCTCTCTGGGGCCAACGTCCTGACTTTC.

This clonotype came up many times. The rearrangement joins TRBV5-1 to TRBJ2-1; 10 nucleotides align to TRBD1. This CDR3 spans 15 amino acids. The V gene's germline CDR1 is SGHRS and CDR2 YFSETQ. V trimming: 5 bases; J trimming: 2 bases; junction bases outside the gene matches: 4. The chain's CDR3 is CASRPTGGPYNEQFF. The CDR3, as DNA: TGCGCCAGCAGACCGACAGGGGGCCCCTACAATGAGCAGTTCTTC.

This clonotype was detected only a few times. The chain links TRBV3-1 to TRBJ1-2; TRBD1 might be the D (6 bases). V was cut by 4 bases and J by 0 bases, with 18 bases left in between. The CDR3 loop spans 17 amino acids. Germline CDR1 LGHDT, CDR2 YNNKEL (reference sequence). The chain's CDR3 is CASSPNPGTHTNYGYTF. As DNA, the CDR3 is TGTGCCAGCAGCCCCAATCCCGGGACACATACTAACTATGGCTACACCTTC.

This clonotype has at least ten counts. The chain employs TRBV12-3 or TRBV12-4 and TRBJ1-3; no firm D call. Deletions cut 7 bases from V and 2 bases from J, with 6 bases between. This CDR3 is 12 amino acids long. The CDR3 loop reads CASTRTGNTIYF. CDR3 coding DNA: TGTGCCAGCACCAGAACTGGAAACACCATATATTTT.

The chain uses TRBV7-9 and TRBJ2-7; D possibly corresponds to TRBD2 (6 bases). CDR1 SEHNR and CDR2 FQNEAQ come from the germline V gene (reference sequence). V lost 1 base and J lost 5, with 12 bases in between. The CDR3 has 14 amino acids. CDR3 sequence (DNA): TGTGCCAGCAGCTTAGGGCGGGACCTCAACGAGCAGTACTTC. Translation gives CASSLGRDLNEQYF.

V is TRBV6-5 and J is TRBJ2-1; TRBD1 agrees at 7 bases. J was trimmed by 10 bases and V by 2 bases; bases with no gene match: 11. Per germline, CDR1 MNHEY and CDR2 SVGAGI. This CDR3 spans 15 amino acids. The CDR3 sequence: CASSYVQGVPSEQFF. CDR3 nucleotides: TGTGCCAGCAGTTACGTTCAGGGGGTGCCGTCGGAGCAGTTCTTC.

The J gene is TRBJ2-1, the V gene TRBV7-9, with D perhaps TRBD1 or TRBD2 (6 bases each). The CDR3 runs to 14 residues. V lost 5 bases to trimming and J lost 8 bases, with 16 bases between them. Germline V lookup: CDR1 SEHNR, CDR2 FQNEAQ (reference sequence). The CDR3 coding sequence is TGTGCCAGCAGCCCCGGGGGCCTAGTCGATGAGCAGTTCTTC. Translation: CASSPGGLVDEQFF.

The chain recombines TRBV6-6 with TRBJ2-7; the match to TRBD1 covers 7 bases. Losses at the gene ends were 5 bases for V and 7 bases for J; bases not matched to a gene: 5. The CDR3 spans 12 residues. The germline CDR1 and CDR2 sequences are MNHNY and SVGAGI (reference sequence). The CDR3 region has the DNA TGTGCCAGCAGTACAGGGGCGAGGGAGCAGTACTTC. Its translation is CASSTGAREQYF.

The chain links TRBV12-3 or TRBV12-4 to TRBJ1-6; D ambiguous. The CDR3 covers 14 residues. V lost 0 bases, J lost 12 bases, and 12 bases lay in between. The CDR3 here is CASSLARTGLPLHF. In DNA, the CDR3 is TGTGCCAGCAGTTTAGCGAGGACGGGCTTACCCCTCCACTTT.

CDR3 nucleotides: TGCGCCAGCAGCTTGGTACTCTCAGCGGGGCAGGGTTGGTCCCATAAGGACAATGAGCAGTTCTTC. Residues: CASSLVLSAGQGWSHKDNEQFF. The chain couples TRBV5-1 to TRBJ2-1, with 7 positions matching TRBD2. Germline assignment: CDR1 SGHRS and CDR2 YFSETQ. The trim removed 0 bases at V and 5 bases at J, leaving 26 bases unmatched. The CDR3 covers 22 residues.

The chain combines TRBV7-9 with TRBJ2-3; D perhaps matches TRBD2 (5 bases). The CDR3 is 16 amino acids. Trimming removed 4 bases from V and 6 bases from J, with 20 bases in between. Germline loops: CDR1 SEHNR, CDR2 FQNEAQ (reference sequence). As DNA, the CDR3 is TGTGCCAGCAGCTCCGGAGGCAGATTTTTTCTTGATACGCAGTATTTT. Protein sequence: CASSSGGRFFLDTQYF.

This clonotype turned up a few times. V and J are TRBV7-8 and TRBJ1-4, with D perhaps matching TRBD1 (5 bases). V was clipped by 5 bases and J by 4 bases, with 17 bases between them. Looked up from germline, CDR1 is SGHVS and CDR2 is FQNEAQ. The CDR3 is 16 amino acids. In nucleotides, the CDR3 is TGTGCCAGCAGCCCTAGTCCGGGACCGCTTAATGAAAAACTGTTTTTT. Protein sequence: CASSPSPGPLNEKLFF.

This clonotype appeared many times. The V gene is TRBV12-3 or TRBV12-4, the J gene TRBJ2-7; D possibly corresponds to TRBD1 (6 bases). The CDR3 spans 15 residues. V lost 3 bases and J 1 base, leaving 13 bases between the germline ends. The CDR3 nucleotides are TGTGCCAGCAGTTTCGAACTAGGACAGTCCTACGAGCAGTACTTC. Protein: CASSFELGQSYEQYF.

CDR3 sequence (DNA): TGTGCCACCAGTGATGCCCTTCCTTACGGGGAGGAAAGGGCACCCCTCCACTTT. Its protein is CATSDALPYGEERAPLHF. V and J are TRBV24-1 and TRBJ1-6; D gene ambiguous. V gave up 3 bases and J gave up 11 bases, with 25 bases separating them. The CDR3 covers 18 residues. CDR1 KGHDR and CDR2 SFDVKD come from the germline V gene.

This clonotype was observed many times. This chain joins TRBV12-3 or TRBV12-4 and TRBJ1-5; D is unresolved. The CDR3 length is 13 residues. Between the trimmed V and J ends, which lost 3 bases and 4 bases, there was a span of 7 bases. The CDR3 region has the DNA TGTGCCAGCAGTTTGCGCAGAAATCAGCCCCAGCATTTT. Encoded protein: CASSLRRNQPQHF.